These 25 T cell receptor beta chains originate from one sample sequenced in a study of blood T cell repertoires in COVID-19. Assay used: immunoSEQ multiplex PCR; TCRdb lists only in-frame clones, some missing. The sample records roughly 180,000 clones, 85% being singletons. The sequencing sample was made of peripheral blood. These receptors all come from a woman in her fifties or sixties with acute or convalescent COVID-19.

The CDR3 is CASSPGRRIYEQYV. The CDR3 nucleotides read TGTGCCAGCAGCCCGGGGAGGAGAATCTACGAGCAGTACGTC. This chain links TRBV3-1 (or the pseudogene TRBV3-2) with TRBJ2-7; tentative D call: TRBD2 (6 bases). Germline V gives CDR1 LGHDT, CDR2 YNNKEL (reference sequence). The CDR3 runs to 14 residues. Trimming removed 4 bases at V and 3 bases at J, with 13 bases between.

The genes are TRBV29-1 and TRBJ2-1; tentatively, D is TRBD2 (5 bases). CDR1 is SQVTM and CDR2 is ANQGSEA in the germline V gene. Between the trimmed V and J ends, which lost 3 bases and 6 bases, there was a span of 15 bases. The CDR3 consists of 14 residues. CDR3 sequence (DNA): TGCAGCGTTGATGGTCGAGCGGTACCCAATGAGCAGTTCTTC. This codes for CSVDGRAVPNEQFF.

This chain links TRBV9 with TRBJ2-4; TRBD1 matches 7 bases. From germline, CDR1 is SGDLS and CDR2 YYNGEE. The junction had 4 bases not matched to a gene; V was cut back by 3 bases and J by 4 bases. CDR3 length: 14 residues. The CDR3 DNA reads as TGTGCCAGCAGCGCCGGGACAGAGAAAAACATTCAGTACTTC. It translates to CASSAGTEKNIQYF.

The rearrangement joins TRBV7-3 to TRBJ2-1; D might be TRBD2 (6 bases). The length of the CDR3 is 14 residues. The ends were cut back, 2 bases at V and 8 bases at J, with 13 bases in the middle. Germline V gives CDR1 SGHTA, CDR2 FQGTGA. CDR3 sequence (DNA): TGTGCCAGCAGCTTAGCGGGGCAAGGCGATGAGCAGTTCTTC. It yields the protein CASSLAGQGDEQFF.

This clone was observed a single time. The genes are TRBV28 and TRBJ1-5; 7 bases line up with TRBD1. The germline V gene has CDR1 MDHEN and CDR2 SYDVKM. The junction had 6 bases not matched to a gene; V was cut back by 3 bases and J by 7 bases. CDR3 length: 14 amino acids. CDR3 loop: CASSLSGGEQPQHF. For the CDR3, the DNA is TGTGCCAGCAGTTTGTCAGGGGGAGAACAGCCCCAGCATTTT.

The J gene is TRBJ2-7, the V gene TRBV18; no clear D gene. CDR3 size: 15 residues. The V gene lost 1 base and the J gene lost 0 bases, with 10 bases spanning the gap. Germline CDR1 is KGHSH and CDR2 is LQKENI. As DNA, the CDR3 is TGTGCCAGCTCACCACTACCTATCTACTCCTACGAGCAGTACTTC. It yields the protein CASSPLPIYSYEQYF.

The V gene is TRBV6-5, the J gene TRBJ2-7; the D gene is possibly TRBD1 (6 bases). CDR3 size: 13 residues. Germline CDR1 and CDR2: MNHEY and SVGAGI. The ends were cut back, 5 bases at V and 0 bases at J, with 8 bases in the middle. Written as DNA, the CDR3 is TGTGCCAGCAGTCAGGGGTCCTCCTACGAGCAGTACTTC. It yields the protein CASSQGSSYEQYF.

Only one count was recorded for this clone. V and J are TRBV20-1 and TRBJ1-1; 8 bases are shared with TRBD1. J lost 7 bases, V lost 6 bases, and 4 bases had no gene match. The CDR3 has 11 residues. Germline V gives CDR1 DFQATT, CDR2 SNEGSKA (reference sequence). The CDR3 is CSARDRYEAFF. The CDR3 nucleotides are TGCAGTGCGAGGGACAGGTATGAAGCTTTCTTT.

The gene calls are TRBV28 and TRBJ1-2, with D hard to call. Germline V gene data show CDR1 as MDHEN and CDR2 as SYDVKM. CDR3 length: 12 residues. Trimming removed 8 bases at V and 7 bases at J, with 14 bases between. The CDR3 nucleotides are TGTGCCAGCGGCTTCTCCGGGAGTGGCTACACCTTC. Amino acids: CASGFSGSGYTF.

V and J are TRBV5-1 and TRBJ1-1, with D possibly being TRBD1 (5 bases). V dropped 1 base and J dropped 3 bases, with 13 bases sitting between them. This CDR3 spans 15 amino acids. Germline loops: CDR1 SGHRS, CDR2 YFSETQ. CDR3 region: CASSLYGRVDTEAFF. CDR3 coding DNA: TGCGCCAGCAGCTTGTACGGCAGGGTGGACACTGAAGCTTTCTTT.

The chain recombines TRBV10-3 with TRBJ1-1, with D perhaps TRBD1 (6 bases). V gave up 7 bases and J gave up 2 bases, with 20 bases separating them. The CDR3 sequence is 16 residues long. Germline V gene sequence: CDR1 ENHRY, CDR2 SYGVKD. The CDR3 protein is CAITGRQGGGNTEAFF. In nucleotides, the CDR3 is TGTGCCATCACTGGCAGACAAGGGGGGGGAAACACTGAAGCTTTCTTT.

The V call is TRBV9, the J call TRBJ2-7; D unresolved. The CDR3 totals 15 residues. Trimming stripped 4 bases from V and 0 bases from J, with 14 bases between. The germline gives CDR1 SGDLS, CDR2 YYNGEE. CDR3 sequence reads: CASSPTAVISYEQYF. DNA of the CDR3: TGTGCCAGCAGCCCCACGGCGGTTATCTCCTACGAGCAGTACTTC.

This chain uses TRBV14 with TRBJ2-1, with TRBD2 identical over 8 bases. CDR1 SGHDN and CDR2 FVKESK come from the germline V gene. V shed 4 bases and J 3 bases; nucleotides not matched to a gene: 2. This CDR3 region has 14 residues. CDR3: CASSLGTSYNEQFF. The CDR3 nucleotides read TGTGCCAGCAGCCTTGGGACTAGCTACAATGAGCAGTTCTTC.

The rearrangement uses TRBV28 and TRBJ1-2; no reliable D call. In germline, CDR1 is MDHEN, CDR2 SYDVKM. V was pared by 1 base and J by 1 base, with 10 bases between. The CDR3 is 15 amino acids. The CDR3 DNA sequence: TGTGCCAGCAGTTTATTGCAAACAGATAACTATGGCTACACCTTC. Its translation: CASSLLQTDNYGYTF.

The rearrangement links TRBV5-4 to TRBJ2-1; 9 bases fit TRBD2. Germline CDR1 is SGHNT and CDR2 is YYREEE (reference sequence). The CDR3 runs 16 residues. With V trimmed by 3 bases and J by 3 bases, 7 bases remained unmatched. This chain's CDR3 is CASSWDSGSFYNEQFF. Written as DNA, the CDR3 is TGTGCCAGCAGCTGGGATAGCGGGAGTTTCTACAATGAGCAGTTCTTC.

V is TRBV6-5 and J is TRBJ2-7, with D unclear. The germline V gene encodes CDR1 MNHEY and CDR2 SVGAGI. The V and J ends lost 2 bases and 3 bases respectively, with 8 bases between them. CDR3 length equals 13 residues. DNA of the CDR3: TGTGCCAGCAGTTACGTTCAGTTCTACGAGCAGTACTTC. It encodes CASSYVQFYEQYF.

The chain links TRBV5-1 to TRBJ2-3; TRBD2 aligns across 12 bases. The V segment lost 4 bases and the J segment 0 bases; nucleotides outside the gene matches: 6. CDR1 and CDR2 (germline): SGHRS, YFSETQ. CDR3 length: 17 residues. Here the CDR3 DNA reads TGCGCCAGCAGCCTTGGGACTAGCGGGTCTAGCACAGATACGCAGTATTTT. Translation gives CASSLGTSGSSTDTQYF.

CDR3 residues: CATSSTGTTDTQYF. In nucleotides, the CDR3 is TGTGCCACCAGTTCGACAGGGACCACAGATACGCAGTATTTT. The rearrangement links TRBV24-1 to TRBJ2-3; TRBD1 matches 7 bases. Germline V CDR1 and CDR2: KGHDR, SFDVKD. V was pared by 6 bases and J by 2 bases, with 4 bases of the junction left unmatched. The CDR3 covers 14 residues.

The V gene is TRBV9, the J gene TRBJ1-6, with D possibly matching TRBD1 (5 bases). The CDR3 sequence is 14 residues long. V lost 3 bases to trimming and J lost 6 bases, with 10 bases between them. Germline CDR1 is SGDLS and CDR2 is YYNGEE. This chain's CDR3 is CASSETVANSPLHF. The DNA of the CDR3 is TGTGCCAGCAGCGAGACAGTAGCTAATTCACCCCTCCACTTT.

The chain links TRBV5-8 to TRBJ1-5; weak D call: TRBD1 (5 bases). The V gene lost 5 bases and the J gene lost 7 bases, with 16 bases spanning the gap. Germline V gene sequence: CDR1 SGHTS, CDR2 YDEGEE. The CDR3 totals 14 residues. CDR3 sequence: CASSYERRDQPQHF. The CDR3 DNA reads as TGTGCCAGCAGTTATGAGAGGCGGGACCAGCCCCAGCATTTT.

This clone appeared once. The rearrangement uses TRBV3-1 (or the pseudogene TRBV3-2) and TRBJ2-5; a possible D gene is TRBD2 (5 bases). CDR1 is LGHDT, CDR2 YNNKEL, per germline (reference sequence). The V gene lost 0 bases and the J gene lost 3 bases, with 11 bases spanning the gap. The CDR3 consists of 15 residues. CDR3 amino acids: CASSQDPTTKETQYF. CDR3 sequence (DNA): TGTGCCAGCAGCCAAGATCCGACTACTAAAGAGACCCAGTACTTC.

The chain uses TRBV13 and TRBJ2-7; perhaps TRBD2 as D (5 bases). This CDR3 spans 15 amino acids. CDR1 is PRHDT, CDR2 FYEKMQ, per germline (reference sequence). V was cut by 1 base and J by 2 bases, with 12 bases left in between. The CDR3 DNA follows: TGTGCCAGCAGCTTAGCGAGGGTTTCAACCTACGAGCAGTACGTC. Its protein is CASSLARVSTYEQYV.

A single count supports this clone. The rearrangement uses TRBV10-3 and TRBJ2-7, with 9 bases lining up with TRBD2. This CDR3 is built from 12 residues. V shed 9 bases, J shed 3 bases, and the junction held 3 bases outside the gene matches. CDR1 is ENHRY and CDR2 is SYGVKD in the germline V gene. The DNA for the CDR3 is TGTGCCATTTCTAGCGGGAACTACGAGCAGTACTTC. Encoded protein: CAISSGNYEQYF.

V is TRBV5-1 and J is TRBJ2-2; D is perhaps TRBD1 (9 bases). The CDR3 extends over 19 amino acids. Trimming took 5 bases from V and 0 from J, leaving 23 bases between them. Germline V CDR1 and CDR2: SGHRS, YFSETQ. The DNA for the CDR3 is TGCGCCAGCAGGGGGACAGGGAGTCTAGCGGGCACGAACACCGGGGAGCTGTTTTTT. Translation: CASRGTGSLAGTNTGELFF.

V and J are TRBV27 and TRBJ2-6; TRBD1 matches 12 bases. This CDR3 comprises 17 residues. Looked up from germline, CDR1 is MNHEY and CDR2 is SMNVEV (reference sequence). The V gene end was trimmed by 8 bases and the J gene end by 2 bases; junction bases not matched to a gene: 7. CDR3 protein: CASGPGTGGAGANVLTF. DNA for the CDR3: TGTGCCAGCGGTCCCGGGACAGGGGGCGCTGGGGCCAACGTCCTGACTTTC.